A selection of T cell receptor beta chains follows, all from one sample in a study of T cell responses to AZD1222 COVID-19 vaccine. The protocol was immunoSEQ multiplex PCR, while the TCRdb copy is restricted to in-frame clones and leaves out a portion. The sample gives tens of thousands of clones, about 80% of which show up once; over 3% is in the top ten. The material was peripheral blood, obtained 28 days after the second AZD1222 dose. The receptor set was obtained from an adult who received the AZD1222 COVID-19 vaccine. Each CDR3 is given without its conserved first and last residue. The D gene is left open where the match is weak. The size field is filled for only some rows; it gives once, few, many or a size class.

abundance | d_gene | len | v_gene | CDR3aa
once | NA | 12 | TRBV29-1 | SVEDPSTYNEQF
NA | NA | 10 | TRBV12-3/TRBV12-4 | ASRPSTDTQY
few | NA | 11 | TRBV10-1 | ARATMGDYGYT
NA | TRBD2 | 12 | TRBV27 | ASIRSGAKDTQY
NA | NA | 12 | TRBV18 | ASSPGWGNTEAF
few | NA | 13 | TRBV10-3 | AISESTVGNQPQH
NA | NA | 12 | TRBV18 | ASSLRESNQPQH
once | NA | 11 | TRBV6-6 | ASSYGGTDTQY
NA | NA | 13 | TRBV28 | ASSFRGFVTDTQY
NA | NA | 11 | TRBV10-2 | ASADRTRTEAF
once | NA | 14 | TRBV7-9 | ASSLRRAGGYEKLF
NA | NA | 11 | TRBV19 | ASSISGEETQY
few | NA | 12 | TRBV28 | ASSGWGRTDTQY
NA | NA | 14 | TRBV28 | ASSPVRQSLQETQY
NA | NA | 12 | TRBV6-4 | ASSLSGQSTEAF
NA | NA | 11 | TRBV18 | ASYEGLNTEAF